The 22 T cell receptor beta chains in this list originate from one sample, sequenced in a study of T cell changes during pregnancy in multiple sclerosis. Data came from immunoSEQ multiplex PCR; TCRdb stores just in-frame clones and leaves some out. Altogether tens of thousands of clones are present, approximately 88% being singletons, with the ten largest covering roughly 5.6%. The sample in question was peripheral blood, obtained in the first trimester of pregnancy. Receptor source: a female donor in good health, enrolled as a control in a pregnancy study.

The chain recombines TRBV29-1 with TRBJ2-6; 7 bases are a match to TRBD2. Trimming cost V 7 bases and J 4 bases; bases outside gene matches: 13. The CDR3 has 16 residues. Germline assignment: CDR1 SQVTM and CDR2 ANQGSEA. CDR3 sequence reads: CSAEPGPRGGANVLTF. In DNA, the CDR3 is TGCAGCGCAGAGCCTGGGCCGCGGGGGGGGGCCAACGTCCTGACTTTC.

The rearrangement joins TRBV4-3 to TRBJ2-1; the match to TRBD2 covers 15 bases. Losses at the gene ends were 4 bases for V and 8 bases for J; bases not matched to a gene: 6. Germline CDR1 LGHNA, CDR2 YSLEER. The CDR3 spans 16 residues. CDR3 region: CASSPGLAGGADEQFF. CDR3 sequence (DNA): TGCGCCAGCAGCCCGGGACTAGCGGGGGGCGCCGATGAGCAGTTCTTC.

J is TRBJ2-3 and V is TRBV6-4; D is possibly TRBD1 (6 bases). Germline CDR1 and CDR2: MRHNA and SNTAGT. The ends were cut back, 3 bases at V and 5 bases at J, with 9 bases in the middle. This CDR3 comprises 13 residues. CDR3 sequence: CASSESGEDTQYF. CDR3 in DNA: TGTGCCAGCAGTGAGTCAGGGGAAGATACGCAGTATTTT.

The CDR3 sequence: CASSQWQGDGNEQFF. The DNA of the CDR3 is TGTGCCAGCAGCCAATGGCAGGGGGATGGGAATGAGCAGTTCTTC. The chain links TRBV6-5 to TRBJ2-1; TRBD1 matches 7 bases. The CDR3 has 15 residues. V shed 6 bases, J shed 7 bases, and the junction held 12 bases outside the gene matches. CDR1 and CDR2 from the germline V gene are MNHEY and SVGAGI.

This sequence joins TRBV2 and TRBJ2-7, with D hard to call. Germline V lookup: CDR1 SNHLY, CDR2 FYNNEI. This CDR3 has 13 amino acids. The ends were cut back, 7 bases at V and 4 bases at J, with 14 bases in the middle. The CDR3 here is CASTQTPLYEQYF. DNA of the CDR3: TGTGCCAGCACCCAGACTCCGTTGTACGAGCAGTACTTC. Filled out from reference TRBV2 and TRBJ2-7, the complete variable domain reads EPEVTQTPSHQVTQMGQEVILRCVPISNHLYFYWYRQILGQKVEFLVSFYNNEISEKSEIFDDQFSVERPDGSNFTLKIRSTKLEDSAMYFCASTQTPLYEQYFGPGTRLTVT.

The V gene is TRBV7-6, the J gene TRBJ1-5; no definite D call. The CDR3 length is 15 residues. V was cut by 5 bases and J by 7 bases, with 18 bases left in between. Germline V CDR1 and CDR2: SGHVS, FNYEAQ. CDR3 coding DNA: TGTGCCAGCAGCCCACTTGATGGTTCGTCCCAGCCCCAGCATTTT. This codes for CASSPLDGSSQPQHF.

The chain is built from TRBV5-6 and TRBJ2-7; possible D gene TRBD1, 5 bases. This CDR3 region has 15 residues. Trimming stripped 0 bases from V and 0 bases from J, with 10 bases between. Germline CDR1 SGHDT, CDR2 YYEEEE. CDR3 sequence: CASSLVGRASYEQYF. CDR3 bases: TGTGCCAGCAGCTTGGTAGGCAGGGCCTCCTACGAGCAGTACTTC.

The chain employs TRBV25-1 and TRBJ1-5, with D uncertain. The CDR3 is 11 residues long. CDR1 and CDR2 from the germline V gene are MGHDK and SYGVNS. V was cut by 8 bases and J by 11 bases, with 13 bases left in between. The DNA of the CDR3 is TGTGCCAGCCGTTCAGACTTTGCCCAGCATTTT. This codes for CASRSDFAQHF.

This chain uses TRBV30 with TRBJ1-2; D not certain. V shed 8 bases and J shed 3 bases, with 10 bases lying between them. The CDR3 runs 11 residues. Germline loops: CDR1 GTSNPN, CDR2 SVGIG (reference sequence). The chain's CDR3 is CASITHYGYTF. CDR3 nucleotide sequence: TGTGCCAGCATTACCCACTATGGCTACACCTTC. The variable domain in full, with the rest retrieved from reference TRBV30 and TRBJ1-2, is SQTIHQWPATLVQPVGSPLSLECTVEGTSNPNLYWYRQAAGRGLQLLFYSVGIGQISSEVPQNLSASRPQDRQFILSSKKLLLSDSGFYLCASITHYGYTFGSGTRLTVV.

The CDR3 spells CASSQDLKRGNIQYF. CDR3 in DNA: TGTGCCAGCAGCCAAGACCTAAAAAGGGGAAACATTCAGTACTTC. This rearrangement joins TRBV14 to TRBJ2-4; a possible D gene is TRBD1 (5 bases). The V and J ends lost 0 bases and 6 bases respectively, with 12 bases between them. The CDR3 sequence is 15 residues long. CDR1 SGHDN and CDR2 FVKESK come from the germline V gene.

This chain links TRBV7-2 with TRBJ2-7; D is perhaps TRBD2 (6 bases). V gave up 5 bases and J gave up 7 bases, with 21 bases separating them. Germline assignment: CDR1 SGHTA and CDR2 FQGNSA. CDR3 size: 15 residues. CDR3 bases: TGTGCCAGCAGCCCGCTTGGCCCTACAGGAGGGGAGCAGTACTTC. It specifies CASSPLGPTGGEQYF.

A single count supports this clone. J is TRBJ1-6 and V is TRBV7-2; tentatively, D is TRBD1 (6 bases). This CDR3 spans 17 amino acids. The germline V gene has CDR1 SGHTA and CDR2 FQGNSA. The ends were cut back, 5 bases at V and 3 bases at J, with 17 bases in the middle. CDR3 protein: CASSPTGQTDYNSPLHF. DNA for the CDR3: TGTGCCAGCAGCCCCACCGGACAGACAGACTATAATTCACCCCTCCACTTT. The whole variable domain, remainder taken from reference TRBV7-2 and TRBJ1-6, is GAGVSQSPSNKVTEKGKDVELRCDPISGHTALYWYRQSLGQGLEFLIYFQGNSAPDKSGLPSDRFSAERTGGSVSTLTIQRTQQEDSAVYLCASSPTGQTDYNSPLHFGNGTRLTVT.

The chain couples TRBV28 to TRBJ2-1; 8 bases align to TRBD2. J lost 2 bases, V lost 7 bases, and 4 bases had no gene match. CDR3 length: 14 residues. Germline-derived CDR1 and CDR2 are MDHEN and SYDVKM. Here the CDR3 DNA reads TGTGCCAGCAAACTAGCGGACACCTACAATGAGCAGTTCTTC. Protein sequence: CASKLADTYNEQFF.

The chain is built from TRBV7-6 and TRBJ2-5; possibly TRBD1 for D (7 bases). V was clipped by 1 base and J by 5 bases, with 17 bases between them. Germline V lookup: CDR1 SGHVS, CDR2 FNYEAQ. This CDR3 contains 16 residues. Here the CDR3 reads CASSLVAGGGGETQYF. Here the CDR3 DNA reads TGTGCCAGCAGCTTAGTGGCAGGGGGTGGAGGGGAGACCCAGTACTTC.

V usage is TRBV7-8 and J usage is TRBJ2-1; 10 bases are shared with TRBD2. Germline V gene lookup returns CDR1 SGHVS and CDR2 FQNEAQ. CDR3 size: 16 residues. The V segment lost 2 bases and the J segment 4 bases; nucleotides outside the gene matches: 5. The CDR3 loop is CASSLTSGVPYNEQFF. CDR3 in DNA: TGTGCCAGCAGCTTAACTAGCGGGGTCCCTTACAATGAGCAGTTCTTC.

The chain is built from TRBV7-8 and TRBJ1-1; D ambiguous. The CDR3 has 17 residues. Germline CDR1 and CDR2: SGHVS and FQNEAQ. Trimming stripped 1 base from V and 0 bases from J, with 15 bases between. The CDR3 region is CASSLVAVEYVNTEAFF. The CDR3 DNA is TGTGCCAGCAGCTTAGTGGCAGTCGAATACGTGAACACTGAAGCTTTCTTT.

This clone has just one count. This chain joins TRBV10-1 and TRBJ1-4; D not certain. The V gene's germline CDR1 is WNHNN and CDR2 SYGVQD (reference sequence). The V and J ends lost 6 bases and 8 bases respectively, with 16 bases between them. This CDR3 has 14 residues. CDR3 amino acids: CASRGGGVGEKLFF. The DNA of the CDR3 is TGCGCCAGCAGGGGAGGCGGGGTAGGCGAAAAACTGTTTTTT.

This clone was observed once. The V gene is TRBV9, the J gene TRBJ2-1, with TRBD1 identical over 7 bases. The CDR3 consists of 14 residues. After removal of 3 bases from V and 5 bases from J, the junction contained 5 bases not matched to a gene. Germline assignment: CDR1 SGDLS and CDR2 YYNGEE. CDR3 in amino acids: CASSAGTANNEQFF. The CDR3, as DNA: TGTGCCAGCAGCGCTGGGACAGCAAACAATGAGCAGTTCTTC.

The gene calls are TRBV9 and TRBJ1-1, with D possibly matching TRBD1 (6 bases). Trimming pared 0 bases from V and 10 bases from J, leaving 16 bases between. Germline-derived CDR1 and CDR2 are SGDLS and YYNGEE. This CDR3 has 14 amino acids. In nucleotides, the CDR3 is TGTGCCAGCAGCGTAGAGGCACAGGGAAGTCGAGCTTTCTTT. It encodes CASSVEAQGSRAFF. The full variable domain, its missing parts supplied by reference TRBV9 and TRBJ1-1, is DSGVTQTPKHLITATGQRVTLRCSPRSGDLSVYWYQQSLDQGLQFLIQYYNGEERAKGNILERFSAQQFPDLHSELNLSSLELGDSALYFCASSVEAQGSRAFFGQGTRLTVV.

The rearrangement links TRBV9 to TRBJ1-4; no firm D call. Trimming removed 4 bases at V and 5 bases at J, with 15 bases between. The germline CDR1 and CDR2 sequences are SGDLS and YYNGEE. The length of the CDR3 is 15 residues. The CDR3 region has the DNA TGTGCCAGCAGCCTAGTAGGAACGGGAAATGAAAAACTGTTTTTT. It codes for CASSLVGTGNEKLFF. Combining the CDR3 with reference TRBV9 and TRBJ1-4 gives the whole variable domain DSGVTQTPKHLITATGQRVTLRCSPRSGDLSVYWYQQSLDQGLQFLIQYYNGEERAKGNILERFSAQQFPDLHSELNLSSLELGDSALYFCASSLVGTGNEKLFFGSGTQLSVL.

The CDR3 reads CASSLTGTGLYEQYF. DNA of the CDR3: TGTGCCAGCAGCCTAACCGGGACAGGACTGTACGAGCAGTACTTC. The chain is built from TRBV5-6 and TRBJ2-7; TRBD1 matches at 8 bases. V lost 4 bases, J lost 4 bases, and 10 bases stayed unmatched. There are 15 residues in the CDR3. Germline V gene lookup returns CDR1 SGHDT and CDR2 YYEEEE.

The chain recombines TRBV5-1 with TRBJ1-2; 7 bases agree with TRBD1. V trimming: 3 bases; J trimming: 2 bases; junction bases outside the gene matches: 4. CDR3 size: 14 residues. CDR1 is SGHRS and CDR2 is YFSETQ in the germline V gene. The DNA for the CDR3 is TGCGCCAGCAGCTCGGGGACAGTGAACTATGGCTACACCTTC. Amino acids: CASSSGTVNYGYTF.